The TCR beta chain described here comes from a study of blood T cell repertoires in COVID-19. Study summary: PBMCs, B-cell-depleted T cells, or T cells provided the cDNA or gDNA that made up the material.

Here immunoSEQ multiplex PCR was the method, and the copy in TCRdb shows in-frame clones only, minus some. The sample holds almost 350,000 clones, around nine tenths seen once. Germline V gene data show CDR1 as SGHDN and CDR2 as FVKESK. Deletions cut 4 bases from V and 2 bases from J, with 13 bases between. This CDR3 contains 15 residues. Within the 2 weeks before study entry, each person in the exposed group met a COVID-19 case. The V call is TRBV14, the J call TRBJ2-3, with D tentatively TRBD2 (6 bases). Material: PBMCs or T cells enriched from blood (not recorded which). This receptor was obtained from a woman aged 25 to 39 who had been exposed to COVID-19. CDR3 sequence (DNA): TGTGCCAGCAGCCTACATAGCGGATCCACAGATACGCAGTATTTT. This codes for CASSLHSGSTDTQYF.